This T cell receptor beta chain was recovered during a study of blood T cell repertoires in COVID-19. Study in general: Italy, Spain and the United States were the sources of the convalescent and acute COVID-19 samples.

Germline V gene data show CDR1 as LNHDA and CDR2 as SQIVND (reference sequence). The CDR3 runs to 13 residues. V dropped 6 bases and J dropped 2; count of bases not matched to a gene: 1. As processed by the authors: Quantification of nucleated cells was approximated via reference gene primer amplification. Sequencing used immunoSEQ multiplex PCR; TCRdb keeps in-frame clones, though not all of them. V and J calls and clone size are those listed in that table; D and trimming were worked out from the DNA. The table includes some 200,000 clones, around 90% detected once. Individuals drawn from 24 US areas were roughly 18 to 100 years old. Two negative PCRs, clearance, or symptom resolution characterized the recovered Cohort 3 donors.

This sequence originates from a woman in her 30s who had recovered from COVID-19. The specimen was PBMCs or T cells enriched from blood (not recorded which). V is TRBV19 and J is TRBJ2-7, with 10 bases fitting TRBD1. The CDR3: CASRGQGTYEQYF. Written as DNA, the CDR3 is TGTGCCAGTAGGGGACAGGGGACCTACGAGCAGTACTTC.